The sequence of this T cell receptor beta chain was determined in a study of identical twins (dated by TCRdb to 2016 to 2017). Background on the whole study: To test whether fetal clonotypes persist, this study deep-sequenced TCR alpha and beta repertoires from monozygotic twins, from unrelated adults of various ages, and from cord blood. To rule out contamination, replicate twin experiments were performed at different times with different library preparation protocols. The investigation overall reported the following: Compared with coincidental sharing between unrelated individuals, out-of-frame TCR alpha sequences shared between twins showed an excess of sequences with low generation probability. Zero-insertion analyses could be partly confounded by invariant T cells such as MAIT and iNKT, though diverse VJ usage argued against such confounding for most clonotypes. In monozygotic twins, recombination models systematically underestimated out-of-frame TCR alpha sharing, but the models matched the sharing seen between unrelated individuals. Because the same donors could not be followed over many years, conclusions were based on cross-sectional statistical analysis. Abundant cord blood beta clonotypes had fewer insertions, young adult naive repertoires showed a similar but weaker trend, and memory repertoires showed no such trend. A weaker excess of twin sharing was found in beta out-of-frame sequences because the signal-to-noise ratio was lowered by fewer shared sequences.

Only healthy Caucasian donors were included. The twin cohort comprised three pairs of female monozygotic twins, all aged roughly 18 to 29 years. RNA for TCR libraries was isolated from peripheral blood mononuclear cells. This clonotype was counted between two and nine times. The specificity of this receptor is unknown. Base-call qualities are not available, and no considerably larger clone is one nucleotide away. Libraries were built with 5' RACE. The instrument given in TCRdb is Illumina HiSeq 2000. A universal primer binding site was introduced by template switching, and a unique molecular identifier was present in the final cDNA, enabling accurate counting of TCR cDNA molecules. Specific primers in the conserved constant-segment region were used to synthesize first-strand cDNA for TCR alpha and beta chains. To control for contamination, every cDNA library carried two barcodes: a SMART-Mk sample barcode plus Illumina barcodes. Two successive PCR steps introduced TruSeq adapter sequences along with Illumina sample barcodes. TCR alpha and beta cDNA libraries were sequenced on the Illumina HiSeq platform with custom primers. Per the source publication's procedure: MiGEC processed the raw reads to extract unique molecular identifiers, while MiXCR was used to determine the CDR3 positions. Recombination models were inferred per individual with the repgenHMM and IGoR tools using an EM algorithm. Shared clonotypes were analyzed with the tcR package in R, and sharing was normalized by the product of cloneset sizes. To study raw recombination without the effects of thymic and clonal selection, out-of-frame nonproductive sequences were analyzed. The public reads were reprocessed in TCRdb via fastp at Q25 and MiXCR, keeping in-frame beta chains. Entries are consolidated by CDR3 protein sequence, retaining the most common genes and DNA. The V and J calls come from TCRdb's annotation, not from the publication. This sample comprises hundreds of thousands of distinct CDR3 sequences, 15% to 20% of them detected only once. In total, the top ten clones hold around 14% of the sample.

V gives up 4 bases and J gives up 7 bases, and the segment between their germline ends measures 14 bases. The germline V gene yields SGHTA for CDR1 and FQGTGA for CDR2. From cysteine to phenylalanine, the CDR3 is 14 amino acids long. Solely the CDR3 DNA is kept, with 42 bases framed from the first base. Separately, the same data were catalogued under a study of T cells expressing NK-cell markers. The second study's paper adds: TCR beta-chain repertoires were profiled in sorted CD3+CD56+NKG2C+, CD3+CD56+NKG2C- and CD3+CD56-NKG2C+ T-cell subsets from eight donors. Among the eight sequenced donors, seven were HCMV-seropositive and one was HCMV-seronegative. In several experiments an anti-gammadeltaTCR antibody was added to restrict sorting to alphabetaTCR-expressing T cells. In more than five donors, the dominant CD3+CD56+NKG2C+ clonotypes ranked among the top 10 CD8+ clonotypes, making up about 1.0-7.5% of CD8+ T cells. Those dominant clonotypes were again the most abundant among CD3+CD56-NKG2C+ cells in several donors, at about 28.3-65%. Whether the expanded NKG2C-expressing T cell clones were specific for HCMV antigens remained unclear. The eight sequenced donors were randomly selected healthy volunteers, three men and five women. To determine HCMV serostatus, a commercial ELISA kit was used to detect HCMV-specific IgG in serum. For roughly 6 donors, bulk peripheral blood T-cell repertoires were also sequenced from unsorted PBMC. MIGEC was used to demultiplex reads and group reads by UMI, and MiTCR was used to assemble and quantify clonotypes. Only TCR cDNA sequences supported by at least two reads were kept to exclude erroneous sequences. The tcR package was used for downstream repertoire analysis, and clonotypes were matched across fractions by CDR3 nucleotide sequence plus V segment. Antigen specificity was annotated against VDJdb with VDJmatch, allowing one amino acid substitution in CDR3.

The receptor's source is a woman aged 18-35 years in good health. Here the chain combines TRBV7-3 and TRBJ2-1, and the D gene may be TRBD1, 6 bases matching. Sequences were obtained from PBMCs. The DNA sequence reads TGTGCCAGCAGCTCCGGACAGCGAAATAATGAGCAGTTCTTC. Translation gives CASSSGQRNNEQFF. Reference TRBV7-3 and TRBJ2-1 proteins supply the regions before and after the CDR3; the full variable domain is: GAGVSQTPSNKVTEKGKYVELRCDPISGHTALYWYRQSLGQGPEFLIYFQGTGAADDSGLPNDRFFAVRPEGSVSTLKIQRTERGDSAVYLCASSSGQRNNEQFFGPGTRLTVL.